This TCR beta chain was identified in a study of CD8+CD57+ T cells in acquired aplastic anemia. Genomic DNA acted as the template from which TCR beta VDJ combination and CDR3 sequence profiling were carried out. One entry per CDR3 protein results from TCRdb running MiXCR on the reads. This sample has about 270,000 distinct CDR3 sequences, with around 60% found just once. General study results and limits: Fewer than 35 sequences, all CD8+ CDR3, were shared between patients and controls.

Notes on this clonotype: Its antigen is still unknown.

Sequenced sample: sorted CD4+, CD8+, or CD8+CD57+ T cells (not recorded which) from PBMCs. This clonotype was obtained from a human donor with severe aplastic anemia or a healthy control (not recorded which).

CDR3 DNA sequence: TGTGCCAGCAGCTTCCACGGGGAGCTGTTTTTT. This sequence encodes CASSFHGELFF. This chain joins TRBV7-2 and TRBJ2-2, with D unresolved. This CDR3 has 11 amino acids. Germline CDR1 SGHTA, CDR2 FQGNSA. The V end was cut by 3 bases, the J end by 7 bases, with 3 bases between.